The rows below give T cell receptor beta chains drawn from one sample of a study of blood T cell repertoires in COVID-19. The data were produced by immunoSEQ multiplex PCR, yet TCRdb's version contains in-frame clones alone and is incomplete. The table records under 200,000 clones, 70% to 90% of them present only once. The sequenced sample was peripheral blood. The receptors here all came from a woman aged 45-60 years with COVID-19, enrolled during active disease. Both conserved end residues are part of each CDR3. Fields, in order: D gene, clone size, J gene, V gene, CDR3 protein, CDR3 DNA. D genes are given only for firm matches. Rows give clone size only sometimes, using once, few, many, or a class for an expanded clone.

NA	NA	TRBJ2-5	TRBV10-3	CAISELTGQETQYF	TGTGCCATCAGTGAGCTGACAGGCCAAGAGACCCAGTACTTC
TRBD1	few	TRBJ2-6	TRBV24-1	CATSTGGLISGANVLTF	TGTGCCACCAGTACAGGGGGTCTAATATCTGGGGCCAACGTCCTGACTTTC
TRBD1	NA	TRBJ1-2	TRBV11-2	CASSSPGGENYGYTF	TGTGCCAGCAGCTCCCCAGGGGGCGAGAACTATGGCTACACCTTC
NA	once	TRBJ2-7	TRBV20-1	CSASPGRSSYEQYF	TGCAGTGCTAGTCCAGGGCGGAGCTCCTACGAGCAGTACTTC
TRBD2	NA	TRBJ2-2	TRBV18	CASSPPTSGDHTGELFF	TGTGCCAGCTCACCCCCGACTAGCGGGGATCACACCGGGGAGCTGTTTTTT
TRBD2	NA	TRBJ2-1	TRBV2	CASSEQASGAPLF	TGTGCCAGCAGTGAACAGGCTAGCGGGGCGCCTCTCTTC
NA	NA	TRBJ2-1	TRBV29-1	CSVGALADEQFF	TGCAGCGTCGGCGCCCTGGCGGATGAGCAGTTCTTC
NA	NA	TRBJ1-6	TRBV19	CASKRGWDNSPLHF	TGTGCCAGTAAGAGAGGGTGGGATAATTCACCCCTCCACTTT
TRBD2	NA	TRBJ2-1	TRBV5-1	CASSLERGGNEQFF	TGCGCCAGCAGCCTCGAGCGGGGGGGCAATGAGCAGTTCTTC
NA	NA	TRBJ1-5	TRBV4-1	CASSHAGGPQHF	TGCGCCAGCAGCCATGCCGGGGGGCCCCAGCATTTT
TRBD1	NA	TRBJ1-2	TRBV12-3/TRBV12-4	CASSRQGSGYTF	TGTGCCAGCAGTCGACAGGGCTCTGGCTACACCTTC